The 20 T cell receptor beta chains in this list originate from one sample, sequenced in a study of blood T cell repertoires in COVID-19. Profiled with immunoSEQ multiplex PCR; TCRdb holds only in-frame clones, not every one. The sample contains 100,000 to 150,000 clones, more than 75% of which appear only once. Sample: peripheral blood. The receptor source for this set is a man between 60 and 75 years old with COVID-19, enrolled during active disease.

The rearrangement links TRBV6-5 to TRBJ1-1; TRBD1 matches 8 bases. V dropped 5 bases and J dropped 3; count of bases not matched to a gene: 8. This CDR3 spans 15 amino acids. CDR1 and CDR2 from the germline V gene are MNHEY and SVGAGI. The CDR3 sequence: CASSQTGVRDTEAFF. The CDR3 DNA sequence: TGTGCCAGCAGTCAGACAGGGGTGCGGGACACTGAAGCTTTCTTT.

CDR3 amino acids: CASSLGGVGYEQYF. CDR3 in DNA: TGTGCCAGCAGCTTAGGGGGAGTGGGGTACGAGCAGTACTTC. This sequence joins TRBV7-2 and TRBJ2-7; TRBD2 might be the D (5 bases). CDR3 length: 14 amino acids. The germline V and J ends were trimmed by 1 base and 4 bases, with 11 bases remaining between them. From germline, CDR1 is SGHTA and CDR2 FQGNSA.

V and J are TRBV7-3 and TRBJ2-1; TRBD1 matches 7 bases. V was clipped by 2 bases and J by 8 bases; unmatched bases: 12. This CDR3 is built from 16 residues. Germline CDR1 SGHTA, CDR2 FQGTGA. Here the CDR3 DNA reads TGTGCCAGCAGCTTAGCCGCCCCAGGGGGTGTGGATGAGCAGTTCTTC. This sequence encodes CASSLAAPGGVDEQFF.

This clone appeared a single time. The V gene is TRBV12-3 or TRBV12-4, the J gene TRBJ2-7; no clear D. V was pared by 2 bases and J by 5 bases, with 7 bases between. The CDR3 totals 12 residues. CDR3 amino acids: CASSLYSHEQYF. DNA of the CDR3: TGTGCCAGCAGTTTATATTCCCACGAGCAGTACTTC.

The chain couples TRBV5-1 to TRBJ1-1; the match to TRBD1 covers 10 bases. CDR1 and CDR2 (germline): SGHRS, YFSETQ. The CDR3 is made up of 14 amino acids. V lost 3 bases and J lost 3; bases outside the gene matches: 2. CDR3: CASSYGQGDTEAFF. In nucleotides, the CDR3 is TGCGCCAGCAGCTACGGACAGGGGGACACTGAAGCTTTCTTT. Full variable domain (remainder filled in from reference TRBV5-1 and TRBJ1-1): KAGVTQTPRYLIKTRGQQVTLSCSPISGHRSVSWYQQTPGQGLQFLFEYFSETQRNKGNFPGRFSGRQFSNSRSEMNVSTLELGDSALYLCASSYGQGDTEAFFGQGTRLTVV.

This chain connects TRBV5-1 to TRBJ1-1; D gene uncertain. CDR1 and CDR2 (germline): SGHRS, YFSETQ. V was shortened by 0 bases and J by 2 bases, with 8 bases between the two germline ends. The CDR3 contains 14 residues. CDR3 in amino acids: CASSLGQENTEAFF. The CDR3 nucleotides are TGCGCCAGCAGCTTGGGGCAGGAAAACACTGAAGCTTTCTTT. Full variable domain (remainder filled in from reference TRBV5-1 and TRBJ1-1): KAGVTQTPRYLIKTRGQQVTLSCSPISGHRSVSWYQQTPGQGLQFLFEYFSETQRNKGNFPGRFSGRQFSNSRSEMNVSTLELGDSALYLCASSLGQENTEAFFGQGTRLTVV.

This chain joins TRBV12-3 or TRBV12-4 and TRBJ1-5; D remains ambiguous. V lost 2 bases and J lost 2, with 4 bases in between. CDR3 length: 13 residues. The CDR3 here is CASSLLGNQPQHF. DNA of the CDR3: TGTGCCAGCAGTTTACTCGGCAATCAGCCCCAGCATTTT.

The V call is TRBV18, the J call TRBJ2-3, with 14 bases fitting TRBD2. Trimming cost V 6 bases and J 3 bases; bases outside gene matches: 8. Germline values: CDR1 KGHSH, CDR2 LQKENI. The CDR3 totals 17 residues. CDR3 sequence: CASSPSGTSGRTDTQYF. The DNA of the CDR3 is TGTGCCAGCTCCCCTTCCGGGACTAGCGGGAGAACAGATACGCAGTATTTT.

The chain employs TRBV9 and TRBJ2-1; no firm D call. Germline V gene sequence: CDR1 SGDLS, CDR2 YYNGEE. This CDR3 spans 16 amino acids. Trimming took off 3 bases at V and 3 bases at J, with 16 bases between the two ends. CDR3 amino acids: CASSAFGPSGYNEQFF. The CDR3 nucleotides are TGTGCCAGCAGCGCCTTTGGCCCTTCGGGCTACAATGAGCAGTTCTTC.

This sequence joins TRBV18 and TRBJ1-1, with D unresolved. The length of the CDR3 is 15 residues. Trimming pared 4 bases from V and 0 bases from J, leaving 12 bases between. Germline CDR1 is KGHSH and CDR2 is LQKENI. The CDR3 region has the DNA TGTGCCAGCTCACAGGGTTCGGGATTGAACACTGAAGCTTTCTTT. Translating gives CASSQGSGLNTEAFF. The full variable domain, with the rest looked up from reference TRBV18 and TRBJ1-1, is NAGVMQNPRHLVRRRGQEARLRCSPMKGHSHVYWYRQLPEEGLKFMVYLQKENIIDESGMPKERFSAEFPKEGPSILRIQQVVRGDSAAYFCASSQGSGLNTEAFFGQGTRLTVV.

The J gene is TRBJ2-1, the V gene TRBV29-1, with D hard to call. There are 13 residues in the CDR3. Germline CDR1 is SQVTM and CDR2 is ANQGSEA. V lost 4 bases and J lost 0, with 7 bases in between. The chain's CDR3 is CSVAAISYNEQFF. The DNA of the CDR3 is TGCAGCGTTGCAGCGATCTCCTACAATGAGCAGTTCTTC.

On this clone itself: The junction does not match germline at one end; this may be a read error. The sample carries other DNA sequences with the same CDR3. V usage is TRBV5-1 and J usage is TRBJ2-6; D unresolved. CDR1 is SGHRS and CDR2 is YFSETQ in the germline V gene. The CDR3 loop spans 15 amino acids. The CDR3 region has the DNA TGCGCCAGCAGTTTGGCCGAGGTTGGGGCCAACGTCCTGACTTTC. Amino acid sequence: CASSLAEVGANVLTF.

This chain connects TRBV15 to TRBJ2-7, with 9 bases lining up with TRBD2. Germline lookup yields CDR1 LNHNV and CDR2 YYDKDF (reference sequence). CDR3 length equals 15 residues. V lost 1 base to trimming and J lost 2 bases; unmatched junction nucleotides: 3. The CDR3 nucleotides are TGTGCCACCAGCAGAGTTACTAGCGGGCCCTACGAGCAGTACTTC. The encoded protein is CATSRVTSGPYEQYF.

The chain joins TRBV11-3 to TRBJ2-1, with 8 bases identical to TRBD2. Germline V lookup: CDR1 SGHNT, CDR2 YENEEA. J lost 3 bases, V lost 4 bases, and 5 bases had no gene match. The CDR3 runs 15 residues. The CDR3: CASSSGGRLYNEQFF. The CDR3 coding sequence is TGTGCCAGCAGCTCTGGCGGGAGGCTCTACAATGAGCAGTTCTTC.

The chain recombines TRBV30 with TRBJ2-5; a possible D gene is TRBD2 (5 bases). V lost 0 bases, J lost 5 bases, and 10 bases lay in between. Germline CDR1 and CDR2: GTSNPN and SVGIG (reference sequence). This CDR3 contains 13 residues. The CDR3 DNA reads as TGTGCCTGGAGTGTACGAGGGCCCGAGACCCAGTACTTC. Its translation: CAWSVRGPETQYF.

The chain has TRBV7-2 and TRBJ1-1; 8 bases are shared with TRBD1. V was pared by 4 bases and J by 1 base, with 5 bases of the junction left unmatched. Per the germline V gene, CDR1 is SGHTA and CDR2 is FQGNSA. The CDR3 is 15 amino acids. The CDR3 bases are TGTGCCAGCAGCTACCCCGGGACAGGGAACACTGAAGCTTTCTTT. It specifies CASSYPGTGNTEAFF. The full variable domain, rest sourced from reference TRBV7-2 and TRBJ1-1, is GAGVSQSPSNKVTEKGKDVELRCDPISGHTALYWYRQSLGQGLEFLIYFQGNSAPDKSGLPSDRFSAERTGGSVSTLTIQRTQQEDSAVYLCASSYPGTGNTEAFFGQGTRLTVV.

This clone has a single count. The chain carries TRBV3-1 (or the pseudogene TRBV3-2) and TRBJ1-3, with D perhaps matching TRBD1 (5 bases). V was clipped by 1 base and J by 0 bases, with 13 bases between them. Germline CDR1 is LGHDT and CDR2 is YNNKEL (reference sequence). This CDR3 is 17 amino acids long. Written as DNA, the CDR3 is TGTGCCAGCAGCCAAGGGGGGGGGACGGACTCTGGAAACACCATATATTTT. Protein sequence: CASSQGGGTDSGNTIYF.

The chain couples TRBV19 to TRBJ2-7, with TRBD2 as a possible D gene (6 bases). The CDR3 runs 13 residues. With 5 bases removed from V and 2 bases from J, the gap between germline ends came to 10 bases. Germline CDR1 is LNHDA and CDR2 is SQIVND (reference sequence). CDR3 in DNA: TGTGCCAGTAGTCAGCGGGTCCCCTACGAGCAGTACTTC. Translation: CASSQRVPYEQYF.

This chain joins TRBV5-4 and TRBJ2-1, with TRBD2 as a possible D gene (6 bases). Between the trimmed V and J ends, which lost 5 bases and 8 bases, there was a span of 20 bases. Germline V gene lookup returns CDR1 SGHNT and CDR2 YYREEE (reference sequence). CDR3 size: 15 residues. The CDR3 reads CASRRRREKDDEQFF. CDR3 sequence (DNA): TGTGCCAGCAGACGGAGGAGGGAGAAAGATGATGAGCAGTTCTTC.

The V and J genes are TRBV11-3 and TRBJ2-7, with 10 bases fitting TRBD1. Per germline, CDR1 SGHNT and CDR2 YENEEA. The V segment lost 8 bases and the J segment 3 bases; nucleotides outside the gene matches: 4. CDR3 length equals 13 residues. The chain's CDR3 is CASARDRGYEQYF. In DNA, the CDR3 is TGTGCCAGCGCCCGGGACAGGGGCTACGAGCAGTACTTC.